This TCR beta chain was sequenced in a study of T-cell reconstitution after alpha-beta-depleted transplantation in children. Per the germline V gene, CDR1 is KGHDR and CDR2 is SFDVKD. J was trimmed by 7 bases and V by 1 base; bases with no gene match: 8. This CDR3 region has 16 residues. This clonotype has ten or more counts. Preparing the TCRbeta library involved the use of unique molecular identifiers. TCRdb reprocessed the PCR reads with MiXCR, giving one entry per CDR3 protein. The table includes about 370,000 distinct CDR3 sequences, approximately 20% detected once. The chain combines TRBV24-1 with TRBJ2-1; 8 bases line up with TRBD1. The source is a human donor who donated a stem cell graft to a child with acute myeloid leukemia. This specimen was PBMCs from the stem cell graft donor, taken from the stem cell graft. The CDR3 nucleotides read TGTGCCACCAGTGATTTTAGAGACAGGGGACGAAATGAGCAGTTCTTC. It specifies CATSDFRDRGRNEQFF.